Presented here are 2 T cell receptor beta chains from one specimen sequenced in a study of blood T cell repertoires in COVID-19. Clones were sequenced by immunoSEQ multiplex PCR, and TCRdb holds only the in-frame ones, with some missing. Of just over 150,000 clones listed, 75% to 90% are singletons. The source material was peripheral blood. Source of these receptors: a man aged 55-75 years with acute or convalescent COVID-19.

This clone is a singleton in its sample. Other DNA sequences within the sample encode an identical CDR3. The gene calls are TRBV9 and TRBJ2-7, with D possibly matching TRBD1 (5 bases). The V gene lost 0 bases and the J gene lost 0 bases, with 7 bases spanning the gap. This CDR3 spans 14 amino acids. Germline loops: CDR1 SGDLS, CDR2 YYNGEE. The CDR3 DNA reads as TGTGCCAGCAGCGTAGGACAGAGCTCCTACGAGCAGTACTTC. Protein sequence: CASSVGQSSYEQYF.

This clone was detected only a few times. The chain recombines TRBV27 with TRBJ1-5; 7 bases agree with TRBD1. The CDR3 extends over 17 amino acids. Germline V CDR1 and CDR2: MNHEY, SMNVEV (reference sequence). V shed 0 bases, J shed 3 bases, and the junction held 8 bases outside the gene matches. CDR3 nucleotide sequence: TGTGCCAGCAGTTTATCGGTAGGGACAGCTTCCAATCAGCCCCAGCATTTT. Translating it yields CASSLSVGTASNQPQHF.